A selection of T cell receptor beta chains follows, all from one sample in a study of blood T cell repertoires in COVID-19. Assay used: immunoSEQ multiplex PCR; TCRdb lists only in-frame clones, some missing. This sample has around 50,000 clones, with around 90% found just once. The sequenced sample was peripheral blood. The receptors here all came from a man aged 45-65 years with active COVID-19. Both conserved end residues are part of each CDR3. The D gene is left open where the match is weak. Only part of the rows carry a size: once, few, many, or a class if the clone is expanded.

D gene: TRBD1
J gene: TRBJ1-5
V gene: TRBV29-1
clone size: .
CDR3 protein: CSVCRGALPITLPQHF
CDR3 DNA: TGCAGCGTTTGCAGGGGGGCCCTTCCTATAACCTTACCCCAGCATTTT

D gene: .
J gene: TRBJ2-5
V gene: TRBV5-1
clone size: .
CDR3 protein: CASSLELSSKRTQYF
CDR3 DNA: TGCGCCAGCAGCTTGGAACTATCCTCTAAGAGGACCCAGTACTTC

D gene: TRBD1
J gene: TRBJ2-7
V gene: TRBV5-6
clone size: .
CDR3 protein: CASSRQGGEQYF
CDR3 DNA: TGTGCCAGCAGTCGACAGGGCGGCGAGCAGTACTTC

D gene: .
J gene: TRBJ2-3
V gene: TRBV24-1
clone size: .
CDR3 protein: CATSSFPTDTQYF
CDR3 DNA: TGTGCCACCAGTTCTTTCCCCACAGATACGCAGTATTTT

D gene: TRBD1
J gene: TRBJ2-5
V gene: TRBV4-2
clone size: .
CDR3 protein: CASSQDGGQQETQYF
CDR3 DNA: TGTGCCAGCAGCCAAGATGGGGGACAGCAAGAGACCCAGTACTTC

D gene: TRBD2
J gene: TRBJ2-5
V gene: TRBV11-2
clone size: .
CDR3 protein: CASSLVGGAAGETQYF
CDR3 DNA: TGTGCCAGCAGCTTAGTCGGGGGGGCGGCGGGCGAGACCCAGTACTTC

D gene: .
J gene: TRBJ2-5
V gene: TRBV7-8
clone size: .
CDR3 protein: CASSLARVVETQYF
CDR3 DNA: TGTGCCAGCAGCTTAGCGAGGGTTGTAGAGACCCAGTACTTC

D gene: TRBD1
J gene: TRBJ1-4
V gene: TRBV2
clone size: .
CDR3 protein: CATLRDRGREKLFF
CDR3 DNA: TGTGCCACCCTCCGGGACAGGGGTCGTGAAAAACTGTTTTTT

D gene: .
J gene: TRBJ1-2
V gene: TRBV5-1
clone size: .
CDR3 protein: CASSSGTNSYTF
CDR3 DNA: TGCGCCAGCAGCTCCGGGACAAATAGTTACACCTTC

D gene: TRBD1
J gene: TRBJ1-2
V gene: TRBV11-2
clone size: .
CDR3 protein: CASSLGGAGTVFYGYTF
CDR3 DNA: TGTGCCAGCAGCTTAGGGGGGGCCGGGACAGTCTTCTATGGCTACACCTTC

D gene: TRBD1
J gene: TRBJ1-1
V gene: TRBV11-2
clone size: .
CDR3 protein: CASRPIKGQGFTEAFF
CDR3 DNA: TGTGCCAGCAGGCCAATCAAAGGACAGGGGTTCACTGAAGCTTTCTTT

D gene: .
J gene: TRBJ2-3
V gene: TRBV6-4
clone size: few
CDR3 protein: CASSERGSTDTQYF
CDR3 DNA: TGTGCCAGCAGCGAGAGGGGGAGCACAGATACGCAGTATTTT

D gene: TRBD2
J gene: TRBJ2-1
V gene: TRBV5-1
clone size: once
CDR3 protein: CASSSRGLAVYNEQFF
CDR3 DNA: TGCGCCAGCAGCTCGCGCGGACTAGCGGTCTACAATGAGCAGTTCTTC

D gene: .
J gene: TRBJ2-7
V gene: TRBV21-1
clone size: medium-sized
CDR3 protein: CASSPRLATSYEQYF
CDR3 DNA: TGTGCCAGCAGCCCTCGACTAGCGACCTCCTACGAGCAGTACTTC

D gene: TRBD1
J gene: TRBJ2-7
V gene: TRBV19
clone size: once
CDR3 protein: CASSILRTGGHEQYF
CDR3 DNA: TGTGCCAGTAGTATTCTTAGGACAGGGGGCCACGAGCAGTACTTC

D gene: .
J gene: TRBJ2-1
V gene: TRBV7-3
clone size: .
CDR3 protein: CASSLGSDIYNEQFF
CDR3 DNA: TGTGCCAGCAGCTTAGGTAGCGATATATACAATGAGCAGTTCTTC

D gene: .
J gene: TRBJ2-5
V gene: TRBV25-1
clone size: .
CDR3 protein: CASSRPGMETQYF
CDR3 DNA: TGTGCCAGCAGTAGGCCGGGAATGGAGACCCAGTACTTC

D gene: TRBD2
J gene: TRBJ2-1
V gene: TRBV19
clone size: .
CDR3 protein: CASSMTGSGSPPEQFF
CDR3 DNA: TGTGCCAGTAGTATGACTGGTAGCGGGAGTCCCCCTGAGCAGTTCTTC

D gene: .
J gene: TRBJ2-3
V gene: TRBV9
clone size: .
CDR3 protein: CASSAQRTSTDTQYF
CDR3 DNA: TGTGCCAGCAGCGCACAAAGGACTAGCACAGATACGCAGTATTTT

D gene: .
J gene: TRBJ1-5
V gene: TRBV6-1
clone size: .
CDR3 protein: CASSAGPRTRGNQPQHF
CDR3 DNA: TGTGCCAGCAGTGCGGGTCCTAGGACGCGGGGCAATCAGCCCCAGCATTTT